The TCR beta chain described here comes from a study of T cells after posttransplantation cyclophosphamide. Produced via immunoSEQ multiplex PCR; TCRdb's table is partial and in-frame only. Among roughly 4,800 clones listed, about 72% were seen once. General study points: Skin or GI-infiltrating T cells shared few TRB sequences with blood. TRB clonality was highly associated with recipient CMV seropositivity and reactivation. Donor-recipient repertoire similarity was low at 1-2 months, rising over year one.

Germline V gene lookup returns CDR1 SQVTM and CDR2 ANQGSEA. The J segment lost 3 bases and the V segment lost 1 base, leaving 8 bases of the junction unmatched. The CDR3 sequence is 15 residues long. On this clone itself: Antigen unknown.

Treatment was busulfan-fludarabine conditioning, a marrow graft, and cyclophosphamide on days +3 and +4. The sequencing here drew on PBMCs, taken 362 days after allogeneic stem cell transplant with posttransplant cyclophosphamide. The V call is TRBV29-1, the J call TRBJ1-2, with 7 bases identical to TRBD1. The origin of this receptor is a male patient over 55 who received an allogeneic stem cell transplant from an unrelated donor, was CMV-positive, and had acute GVHD only. The graft donor may account for some of the T cells. The CDR3: CSVEGRQGSDYGYTF. The CDR3 nucleotides are TGCAGCGTTGAAGGGCGACAGGGATCGGACTATGGCTACACCTTC.